This T cell receptor beta chain was found in a study of T cells in Graves' hyperthyroidism and ophthalmopathy. Overall study findings and caveats: By a 13 V-J model, ophthalmopathy was set apart from stable hyperthyroidism.

CDR1 and CDR2 from the germline V gene are MNHEY and SMNVEV (reference sequence). J was trimmed by 6 bases and V by 6 bases; bases with no gene match: 6. The CDR3 covers 15 residues. TCR beta CDR3 sequences were amplified from RNA transcripts. TCR CDR3 underwent first-round RT-PCR with the HTBI primer set. TCRdb fed the multiplex PCR reads into MiXCR, producing one record per CDR3 protein. The sample lists under 450,000 distinct CDR3 sequences, approximately 18% occurring once. A few counts support this clonotype. The antigen is unknown. Recently diagnosed hyperthyroidism of less than 2 months' duration affected patients aged 18 to 65. Patients with uncontrolled infections, other autoimmune diseases, pregnancy or lactation were excluded. At first hyperthyroidism diagnosis, before any ophthalmopathy symptoms, the blood sample was collected.

V gene TRBV27 combines with J gene TRBJ1-5; 12 bases are a match to TRBD1. The sequenced sample was blood. This TCR came from a woman in her 30s with Graves' hyperthyroidism that later progressed to Graves' ophthalmopathy. The CDR3 loop is CASREGQGAFQPQHF. The CDR3 nucleotides read TGTGCCAGCAGAGAGGGACAGGGGGCTTTTCAGCCCCAGCATTTT.